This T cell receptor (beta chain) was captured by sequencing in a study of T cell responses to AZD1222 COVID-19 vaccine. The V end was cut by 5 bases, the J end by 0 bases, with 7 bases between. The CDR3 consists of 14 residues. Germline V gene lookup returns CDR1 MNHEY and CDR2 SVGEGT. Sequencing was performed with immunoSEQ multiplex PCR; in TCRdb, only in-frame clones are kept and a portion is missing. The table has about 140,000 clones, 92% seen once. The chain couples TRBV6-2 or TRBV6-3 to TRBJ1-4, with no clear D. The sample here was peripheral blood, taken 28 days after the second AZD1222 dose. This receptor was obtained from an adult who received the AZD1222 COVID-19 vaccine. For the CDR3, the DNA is TGTGCCAGCAGTGACGGTACAACTAATGAAAAACTGTTTTTT. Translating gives CASSDGTTNEKLFF.